The clone carrying this T cell receptor (beta chain) is large within its sample. Its target is not known. Generated by immunoSEQ multiplex PCR, the TCRdb table keeps only in-frame clones and is missing some. Among under 3,500 clones, around 83% were seen once, and the ten largest hold over 12%. This sample is drawn from a study of immune evolution from preneoplasia to lung adenocarcinoma. Germline CDR1 reads DFQATT; CDR2 reads SNEGSKA (reference sequence). CDR3 length equals 11 residues. Trimming pared 4 bases from V and 10 bases from J, leaving 13 bases between. Study-level points and caveats: Normal lung had highest clonality; later lesions appeared denser, more diverse. From normal lung to invasive adenocarcinoma, top clone frequencies appeared to decrease.

V usage is TRBV20-1 and J usage is TRBJ1-1; D is unresolved. The TCR was taken from a person in their forties with lung adenocarcinoma. The sample taken for sequencing was FFPE adjacent normal lung tissue. CDR3 in amino acids: CSAKAGSGAFF. CDR3 DNA: TGCAGTGCTAAGGCGGGGAGCGGAGCTTTCTTT.